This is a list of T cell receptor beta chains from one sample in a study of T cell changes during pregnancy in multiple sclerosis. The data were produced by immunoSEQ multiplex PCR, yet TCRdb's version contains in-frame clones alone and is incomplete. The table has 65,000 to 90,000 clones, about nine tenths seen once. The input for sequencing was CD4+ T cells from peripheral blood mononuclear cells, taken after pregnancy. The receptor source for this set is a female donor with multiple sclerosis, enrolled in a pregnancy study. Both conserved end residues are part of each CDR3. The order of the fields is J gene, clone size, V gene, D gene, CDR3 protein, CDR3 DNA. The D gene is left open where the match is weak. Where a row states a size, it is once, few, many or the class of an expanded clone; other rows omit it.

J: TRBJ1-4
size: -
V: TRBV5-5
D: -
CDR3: CASSSWPGATNEKLFF
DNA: TGTGCCAGCAGCTCTTGGCCGGGTGCAACTAATGAAAAACTGTTTTTT

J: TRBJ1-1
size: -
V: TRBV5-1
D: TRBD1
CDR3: CASSSGQWNTEAFF
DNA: TGCGCCAGCAGCTCGGGACAGTGGAACACTGAAGCTTTCTTT

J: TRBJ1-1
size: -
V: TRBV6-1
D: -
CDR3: CASSAGGGTEAFF
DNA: TGTGCCAGCAGTGCGGGGGGAGGAACTGAAGCTTTCTTT

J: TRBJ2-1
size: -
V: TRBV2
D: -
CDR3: CASSGFPVYEQFF
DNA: TGTGCCAGCAGTGGCTTTCCGGTCTATGAGCAGTTCTTC

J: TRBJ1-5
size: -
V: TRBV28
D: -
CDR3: CASSLRGKDTLIHQPQHF
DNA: TGTGCCAGCAGTTTAAGAGGTAAGGACACCCTGATCCATCAGCCCCAGCATTTT

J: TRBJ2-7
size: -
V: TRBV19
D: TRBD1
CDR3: CASSSGTGRYEQYF
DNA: TGTGCCAGTAGTAGTGGGACAGGGCGCTACGAGCAGTACTTC

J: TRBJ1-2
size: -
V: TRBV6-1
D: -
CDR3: CASNSRDGNYGYTF
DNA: TGTGCCAGCAACAGCAGGGATGGAAACTATGGCTACACCTTC

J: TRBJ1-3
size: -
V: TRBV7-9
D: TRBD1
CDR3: CASSYTRQGAGNTIYF
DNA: TGTGCCAGCAGCTACACCCGACAGGGGGCTGGAAACACCATATATTTT

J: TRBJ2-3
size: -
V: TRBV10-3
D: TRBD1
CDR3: CAISAPDRGTDTQYF
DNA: TGTGCCATCAGTGCCCCGGACAGGGGCACAGATACGCAGTATTTT

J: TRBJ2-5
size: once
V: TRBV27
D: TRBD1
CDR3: CASSTRDRGRQETQYF
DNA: TGTGCCAGCAGTACCCGGGACAGGGGGCGGCAAGAGACCCAGTACTTC

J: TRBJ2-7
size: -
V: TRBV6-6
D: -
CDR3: CASSSQVYEQYF
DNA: TGTGCCAGCAGTTCACAGGTTTACGAGCAGTACTTC

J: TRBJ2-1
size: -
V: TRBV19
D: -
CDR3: CASSINLNEQFF
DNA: TGTGCCAGTAGTATAAACTTGAATGAGCAGTTCTTC

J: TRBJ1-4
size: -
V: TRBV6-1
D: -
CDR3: CASSSPGGLNEKLFF
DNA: TGTGCCAGCAGTTCTCCGGGGGGCCTCAATGAAAAACTGTTTTTT

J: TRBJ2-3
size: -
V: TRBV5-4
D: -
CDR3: CASSVGTDTQYF
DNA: TGTGCCAGCAGCGTCGGTACAGATACGCAGTATTTT

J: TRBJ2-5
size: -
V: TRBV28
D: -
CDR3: CASSLVQGRGETQYF
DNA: TGTGCCAGCAGTTTAGTTCAGGGGCGGGGGGAGACCCAGTACTTC

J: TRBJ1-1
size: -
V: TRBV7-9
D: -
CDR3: CASSFPPAEEAFF
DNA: TGTGCCAGCAGCTTTCCCCCCGCGGAAGAAGCTTTCTTT

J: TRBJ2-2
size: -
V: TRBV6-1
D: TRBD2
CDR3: CASSEWVLAGDPGELFF
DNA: TGTGCCAGCAGTGAATGGGTCCTAGCGGGAGATCCCGGGGAGCTGTTTTTT

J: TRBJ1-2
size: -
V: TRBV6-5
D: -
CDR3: CASRGNARQLYGYTF
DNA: TGTGCCAGCAGGGGGAATGCGCGACAGCTCTATGGCTACACCTTC

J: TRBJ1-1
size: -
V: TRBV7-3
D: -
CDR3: CASSRAGGTEAFF
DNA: TGTGCCAGCAGCCGGGCGGGGGGTACTGAAGCTTTCTTT

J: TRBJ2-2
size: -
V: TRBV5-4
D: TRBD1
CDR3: CASSRRDRVTGELFF
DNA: TGTGCCAGCAGCCGCCGGGACAGGGTCACCGGGGAGCTGTTTTTT

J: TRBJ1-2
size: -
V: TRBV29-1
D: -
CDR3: CSVDTSTRGRNYGYTF
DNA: TGCAGCGTTGATACATCGACTAGGGGCAGGAACTATGGCTACACCTTC

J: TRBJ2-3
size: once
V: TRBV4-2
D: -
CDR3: CASSQEPRGLADTQYF
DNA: TGTGCCAGCAGCCAAGAACCCCGGGGACTTGCAGATACGCAGTATTTT

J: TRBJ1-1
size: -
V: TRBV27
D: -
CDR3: CASSLRGVSTEAFF
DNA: TGTGCCAGCAGTTTACGGGGGGTAAGCACTGAAGCTTTCTTT

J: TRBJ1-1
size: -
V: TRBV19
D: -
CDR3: CASAPSGLTEAFF
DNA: TGTGCCAGCGCCCCGAGTGGGCTCACTGAAGCTTTCTTT

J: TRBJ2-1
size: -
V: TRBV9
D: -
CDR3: CASSVAENYNEQFF
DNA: TGTGCCAGCAGCGTCGCGGAAAACTACAATGAGCAGTTCTTC

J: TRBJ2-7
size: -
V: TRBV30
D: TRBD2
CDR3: CAWSELIGREYEQYF
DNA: TGTGCCTGGAGTGAACTAATCGGGAGGGAGTACGAGCAGTACTTC

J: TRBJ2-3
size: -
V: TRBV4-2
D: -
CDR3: CASSQDLGGVTDTQYF
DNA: TGTGCCAGCAGCCAAGACCTCGGGGGAGTGACAGATACGCAGTATTTT

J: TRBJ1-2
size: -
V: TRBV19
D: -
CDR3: CASSTGGEGHGYTF
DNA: TGTGCCAGTAGTACCGGCGGGGAGGGTCATGGCTACACCTTC

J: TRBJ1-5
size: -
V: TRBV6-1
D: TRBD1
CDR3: CASSASRKLLQGPNQPQHF
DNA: TGTGCCAGCAGTGCATCCAGAAAATTGCTACAGGGGCCCAATCAGCCCCAGCATTTT

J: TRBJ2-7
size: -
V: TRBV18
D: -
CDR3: CASSPDRDNSYEQYF
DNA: TGTGCCAGCTCACCAGACCGGGACAACTCCTACGAGCAGTACTTC

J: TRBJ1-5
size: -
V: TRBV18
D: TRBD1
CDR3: CASSPDRAVQPQHF
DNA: TGTGCCAGCTCACCTGACAGGGCTGTTCAGCCCCAGCATTTT

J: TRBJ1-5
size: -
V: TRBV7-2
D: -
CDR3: CASSPSLNQPQHF
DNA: TGTGCCAGCAGCCCCTCACTAAACCAGCCCCAGCATTTT

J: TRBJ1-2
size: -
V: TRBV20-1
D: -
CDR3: CSARDGYTF
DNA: TGCAGTGCCCGGGATGGCTACACCTTC

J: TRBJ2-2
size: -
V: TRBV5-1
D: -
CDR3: CASSPGTWTGELFF
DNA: TGCGCCAGCAGCCCCGGGACTTGGACCGGGGAGCTGTTTTTT

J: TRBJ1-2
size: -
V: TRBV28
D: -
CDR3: CASSSQGQAYGYTF
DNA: TGTGCCAGCAGTTCACAGGGACAAGCCTATGGCTACACCTTC

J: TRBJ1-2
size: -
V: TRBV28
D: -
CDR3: CASIKGGNYQGGYGYTF
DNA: TGTGCCAGTATAAAGGGTGGAAATTACCAGGGTGGGTATGGCTACACCTTC

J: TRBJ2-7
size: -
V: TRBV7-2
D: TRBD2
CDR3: CASSVGAGVFNEQYF
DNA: TGTGCCAGCAGCGTCGGAGCGGGGGTGTTCAACGAGCAGTACTTC

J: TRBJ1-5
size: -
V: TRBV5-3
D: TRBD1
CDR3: CARSLGRGEPQHF
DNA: TGTGCCAGAAGCTTGGGCAGGGGGGAGCCCCAGCATTTT

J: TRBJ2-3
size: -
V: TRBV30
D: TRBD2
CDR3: CAWSVASGVRWYF
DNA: TGTGCCTGGAGTGTGGCTAGCGGGGTGAGGTGGTATTTT

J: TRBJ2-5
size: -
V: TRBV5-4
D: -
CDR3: CASSLAGASQETQYF
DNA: TGTGCCAGCAGCTTGGCAGGGGCCTCCCAAGAGACCCAGTACTTC

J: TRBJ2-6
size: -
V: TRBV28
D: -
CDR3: CASSSWTAGANVLTF
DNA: TGTGCCAGCAGTTCTTGGACTGCTGGGGCCAACGTCCTGACTTTC

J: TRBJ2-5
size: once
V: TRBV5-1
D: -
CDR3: CASSPLTEETQYF
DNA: TGCGCCAGCAGCCCACTGACAGAAGAGACCCAGTACTTC

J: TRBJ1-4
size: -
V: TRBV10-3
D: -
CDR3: CAIRQAEETNEKLFF
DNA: TGTGCCATCCGACAGGCTGAGGAAACTAATGAAAAACTGTTTTTT